Listed here is a single T cell receptor (beta chain). The antigen is unknown. This CDR3 fails to terminate in the conserved phenylalanine or tryptophan, so it likely reflects a read error. The germline V gene encodes CDR1 DFQATT and CDR2 SNEGSKA (reference sequence). Trimming took 3 bases from V and 5 from J; bases not matched to a gene: 9. The CDR3 covers 15 residues. The sample comes from a study of blood T cells in healthy people across ages. Findings and caveats of the study: Shifts in expanded clonotypes may have been confounded by donor CMV status, which was unknown. PBMCs went unsorted, and a conclusive naive versus antigen-experienced comparison was therefore prevented.

Through a sample-barcoded 5' primer and a J-beta primer mix, a second PCR was run for about 6 to 11 cycles. TCRdb fed the 5' RACE reads into MiXCR, producing one record per CDR3 protein. This table holds roughly 900,000 distinct CDR3 sequences, 29% found once. The chain combines TRBV20-1 with TRBJ2-1, with 8 positions matching TRBD1. The source material was blood. The clonotype originates from a woman older than 75 in good health. CDR3 sequence reads: CSASWSGGFHNEQFV. The CDR3 coding sequence is TGCAGTGCTAGTTGGTCAGGGGGCTTCCACAATGAGCAGTTCGTC.